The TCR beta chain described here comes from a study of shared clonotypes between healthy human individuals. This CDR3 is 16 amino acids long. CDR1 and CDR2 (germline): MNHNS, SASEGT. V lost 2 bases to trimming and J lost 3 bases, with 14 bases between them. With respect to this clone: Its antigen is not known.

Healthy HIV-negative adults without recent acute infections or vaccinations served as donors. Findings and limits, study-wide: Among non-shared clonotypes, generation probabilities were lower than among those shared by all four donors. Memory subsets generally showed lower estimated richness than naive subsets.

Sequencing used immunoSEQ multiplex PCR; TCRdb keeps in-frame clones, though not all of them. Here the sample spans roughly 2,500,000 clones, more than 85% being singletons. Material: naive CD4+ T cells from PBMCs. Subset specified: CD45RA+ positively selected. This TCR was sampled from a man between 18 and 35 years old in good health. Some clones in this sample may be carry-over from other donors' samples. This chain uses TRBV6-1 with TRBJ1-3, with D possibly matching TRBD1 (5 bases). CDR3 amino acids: CASSEMSARGGNTIYF. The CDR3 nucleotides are TGTGCCAGCAGTGAAATGTCGGCGAGGGGTGGAAACACCATATATTTT.